A single T cell receptor (beta chain) is shown here with its context. Its antigen remains undetermined. Base quality data are lacking; no much larger clone is found one base away. Using the deep immunoSEQ assay, TCR CDR3 regions were amplified from genomic DNA by multiplex PCR. Extracted genomic DNA from each cell subset was distributed evenly across all wells of several immunoSEQ 96-well plates, and each plate was treated as a replicate. For sorted subsets, each replicate PCR was loaded with 150 to 250 ng genomic DNA, equivalent to 30,000 or so T cell genomes. Purified libraries were measured with a Qubit 3.0 fluorometer, size-checked on a Bioanalyzer 2100, and measured again with the KAPA Library Quantification kit. Each immunoSEQ 96-well plate was sequenced on its own single-read 150-cycle Illumina NextSeq 550 flow cell. Per the original workflow: The immunoSEQ output contained only junctional sequences without quality scores, so filtering could not match that applied to full-length reads. Sequences were annotated with PyIR, a Python wrapper for IgBLAST v1.9, using IMGT germline references to assign V/J genes and CDR3. Reads were filtered out if the reads had weak V/J assignments (E-value above 1e-6), no CDR3, stop codons, out-of-frame junctions, or ambiguous translated residues. V3J clonotypes were defined by identical inferred V gene, J gene, and CDR3 amino acid sequence. To compute the percentage overlap between repertoires, the number of shared unique clonotypes was divided by the size of the smaller repertoire. RTK rarefaction, the Chao1 estimator, and Recon v2.1 estimates of unobserved clonotypes were used to assess repertoire richness. For all TCRbeta clonotypes obtained by the gDNA method from a few donors, generation probabilities were computed with OLGA. TCRdb stores this immuneACCESS table with in-frame sequences only. Part of the clones is absent; in the studies checked, under half of the shortfall reflects unresolved V genes, and no reason is known for the rest. The DNA was the basis for D and trimming; V, J and clone size are from that table. Here the sample has approximately 350,000 clones; 74% occur a single time. The ten largest clones represent 10% of the sample.

The data are from a study of shared clonotypes between healthy human individuals (dated by TCRdb to the early 2020s). Broadly, across the study: Two women and a few men aged 18 to 49 years were included in the cohort. For each donor, three plates each were used for CD4 naive and CD4 memory, two plates were used for CD8 naive, and one plate was used for CD8 memory. The study deeply sequenced blood TCR repertoires of about 5 healthy adults to estimate repertoire size and the extent of clonotype sharing between individuals. To increase sequencing depth and limit assay-specific biases, different laboratories used diverse techniques to prepare libraries and sequence TCR repertoires. Between about 0.8 and 9.5 billion PBMCs per donor were obtained by leukapheresis.

Healthy HIV-negative adults with no recently reported acute infections or vaccinations were included as donors. Only Caucasian adults living in Nashville, Tennessee, USA were represented among the donors. Magnetic negative selection was used to enrich CD4+ T cells, after which naive cells were positively selected on CD45RA and the negative fraction became the memory subset. Blood was obtained by leukapheresis, after which PBMCs were separated by Ficoll-Histopaque density gradient centrifugation and cryopreserved in liquid nitrogen vapor phase. Analytical flow cytometry was used to check the purity and quantity of every magnetically sorted T cell population. From each sorted fraction, genomic DNA was isolated and quantified by UV absorbance on a Nanodrop 2000c. Counted from cysteine to phenylalanine, this CDR3 has 13 amino acids. Only the CDR3 DNA is retained, 39 bases long and in frame from the first base. CDR1 and CDR2, looked up from the germline V gene, are SGHAT and FQNNGV. Trimming removed 3 bases from V and 6 bases from J, leaving 11 bases between the germline ends.

What the authors observed across the whole study: Compared with non-shared clonotypes, the clonotypes found in all four sorted-subset donors had higher generation probabilities. Even with the large sequencing depth, rarefaction of the sorted-subset datasets indicated that sequencing was incomplete. Because the study included only a small number of donors, the genetic and exposure-history diversity represented was limited. About 4.5% of naive CD4, 3% to 3.5% of naive CD8, approximately 2.2% of memory CD4, and 0.4% of memory CD8 clonotypes were shared across a few donors. Sampling was limited to blood, and TCR repertoires in tissue likely differ from TCR repertoires in blood. Estimated clonotype richness was generally larger for naive than for memory subsets. Pairwise subsampling indicated that sequencing depth was expected to affect the degree of clonotype sharing among donors.

Sequencing was carried out using memory CD4+ T cells sorted from blood. The cell subset or site tag for this specimen amounts to: CD45RA-negative fraction. This TCR derives from a young man in good health. The chain couples TRBV11-2 to TRBJ1-1; TRBD1 could be the D gene, as 5 bases match. The CDR3 reads as follows: CASSFGGSPEAFF. The nucleotide sequence reads TGTGCCAGCAGCTTCGGGGGGAGCCCTGAAGCTTTCTTT.